This T cell receptor (beta chain) was found in a study of blood T cell repertoires in COVID-19. V shed 7 bases, J shed 9 bases, and the junction held 21 bases outside the gene matches. Germline loops: CDR1 MDHEN, CDR2 SYDVKM. The CDR3 is made up of 18 amino acids. In this sample, this clone turned up a few times. The study drew participants aged roughly 18 to 89 years from approximately 23 US areas. Original data processing: Counts of nucleated cells, estimated from reference gene primer amplification, were obtained. Clones were read by immunoSEQ multiplex PCR, and TCRdb kept only the in-frame ones, dropping some. The V and J calls and the clone size are those of that table, but D and trimming were determined from the DNA. The sample holds approximately 210,000 clones, 65% to 90% seen once.

The V call is TRBV28, the J call TRBJ2-1, with 10 bases lining up with TRBD1. This clonotype was obtained from a woman between 45 and 60 years old with acute COVID-19. Specimen: PBMCs or T cells enriched from blood (not recorded which). The CDR3 DNA follows: TGTGCCAGCAATGCACCAAAGTCGCGACAGGGGGCGCGGGGTGAGCAGTTCTTC. It yields the protein CASNAPKSRQGARGEQFF.